The T cell receptor (beta chain) described here comes from a study of blood T cells in healthy people across ages. Findings and caveats of the study: Not knowing donor CMV status may have confounded expanded clonotype changes. Naive and antigen-experienced cells could not be conclusively compared, given unsorted PBMCs.

Worth noting for this clonotype: The antigen remains unidentified.

With a J-beta primer mix and a sample-barcoded 5' primer, a second PCR ran 7 to 11 cycles. TCRdb called the 5' RACE reads again in MiXCR, with one record for every CDR3 protein. The data hold about 940,000 distinct CDR3 sequences, with about 48% observed a single time. This clonotype was sampled from a young man in good health. Sample: blood.

CDR3 sequence: CASSLVAGVSYEQYF. The CDR3 coding sequence is TGTGCCAGCAGCTTAGTAGCAGGGGTTTCCTACGAGCAGTACTTC. The chain joins TRBV7-9 to TRBJ2-7; D possibly corresponds to TRBD1 (6 bases). Per germline, CDR1 SEHNR and CDR2 FQNEAQ (reference sequence). The CDR3 is 15 residues long. Trimming cost V 1 base and J 1 base, with 11 bases left between them.